There are many counts of the clone carrying this TCR beta chain. Antigen: not known. Researchers made TCR beta libraries by using iRepertoire HTBI primers and running Arm-PCR on CDR3 regions. One entry per CDR3 protein, called by TCRdb with MiXCR from the multiplex PCR reads. The sample yields some 230,000 distinct CDR3 sequences, around 19% seen once. The data are from a study of regulatory T cells in long-lasting Graves disease. As for the study in general: Prior antithyroid drug treatment in newly diagnosed Graves' patients lasted under 3 months. Whole-study findings and limits: Patients with persistent disease shared 2,741 public clonotypes, outpacing the 966 shared by new patients. There was favoring of TRBV28, TRBJ1-2 and TRBJ2-5 in persistent disease. Sample size, which was small, may have reduced accuracy.

This CDR3 comprises 16 residues. J gave up 1 base and V 1 base, and 3 bases lay outside the gene matches. Germline-derived CDR1 and CDR2 are SNHLY and FYNNEI. Time point: newly diagnosed GD, antithyroid drugs for less than 3 months. Isolated PBMC RNA provided the starting material for the TCR library. This sample comprised peripheral blood mononuclear cells (PBMCs), obtained at new diagnosis, from a patient treated with antithyroid drugs. This TCR derives from a female donor with Graves disease. V and J are TRBV2 and TRBJ2-2, with 7 positions matching TRBD2. The CDR3 protein is CASSEGGGRNTGELFF. In DNA form, the CDR3 reads TGTGCCAGCAGTGAAGGAGGCGGGAGGAACACCGGGGAGCTGTTTTTT.